A single T cell receptor (beta chain) is shown here with its context. Germline values: CDR1 SGHVS, CDR2 FQNEAQ. The CDR3 covers 17 residues. The V and J ends lost 5 bases and 5 bases, in that order; junction bases with no gene match: 14. The data were obtained in a study of blood T cell repertoires in COVID-19. The overall study: Samples taken during acute and convalescent COVID-19 were collected in the United States, Italy and Spain. The analysed material was cDNA or gDNA that came from T cells, B-cell-depleted T cells, or PBMCs.

Per the study methods: From reference gene primer amplification, estimates of nucleated cell counts were derived. The table came from immunoSEQ multiplex PCR; TCRdb's copy has only in-frame clones and leaves some out. Clonal size and the V and J genes are those of that table, whereas D and trimming came from the DNA. The sample has around 6,500 clones, about nine tenths seen once; the top ten hold 8.5% to 12%. Sequencing was carried out using peripheral blood. The chain couples TRBV7-8 to TRBJ1-4; the match to TRBD1 covers 7 bases. The origin of this receptor is a man between 70 and 80 years old with active COVID-19. Here the CDR3 reads CASSPRGATGLNEKLFF. For the CDR3, the DNA is TGTGCCAGCAGCCCCCGGGGTGCGACAGGGTTGAATGAAAAACTGTTTTTT.